Presented here are 31 T cell receptor beta chains from one specimen sequenced in a study of T cell responses to AZD1222 COVID-19 vaccine. TCRdb's copy holds only in-frame clones and misses some; the assay was immunoSEQ multiplex PCR. The sample holds 150,000 to 160,000 clones; 90% to 95% are singletons and the top ten take approximately 1.6%. Sample: peripheral blood, taken 28 days after the second AZD1222 dose. These receptors all stem from an adult who received the AZD1222 COVID-19 vaccine.

The chain couples TRBV7-9 to TRBJ2-3; TRBD2 is a possible D gene (5 bases). In germline, CDR1 is SEHNR, CDR2 FQNEAQ (reference sequence). V was cut by 5 bases and J by 1 base, with 25 bases left in between. The CDR3 totals 19 residues. The CDR3 protein is CASSTPPVGWRSGTDTQYF. The CDR3 bases are TGTGCCAGCAGCACTCCACCGGTGGGATGGAGGTCGGGCACAGATACGCAGTATTTT.

J is TRBJ1-5 and V is TRBV7-2, with 9 positions matching TRBD1. This CDR3 is 15 amino acids long. J was trimmed by 7 bases and V by 1 base; bases with no gene match: 5. In germline, CDR1 is SGHTA, CDR2 FQGNSA. The CDR3 DNA follows: TGTGCCAGCAGCTTAGACGGGACAGGGAGCCAGCCCCAGCATTTT. Its translation: CASSLDGTGSQPQHF.

The chain is built from TRBV4-1 and TRBJ1-1; 7 positions agree with TRBD1. CDR1 and CDR2 (germline): MGHRA, YSYEKL. With 1 base clipped from V and 12 bases from J, the junction kept 8 bases outside the gene matches. The CDR3 runs to 13 residues. The CDR3 is CASSQVEGRGTFF. For the CDR3, the DNA is TGCGCCAGCAGCCAAGTTGAGGGCAGGGGGACTTTCTTT.

This sequence joins TRBV7-2 and TRBJ2-1, with D hard to call. The CDR3 has 13 residues. V lost 5 bases, J lost 6 bases, and 11 bases lay in between. CDR1 is SGHTA, CDR2 FQGNSA, per germline. CDR3 in amino acids: CASSRDRSNEQFF. The CDR3 DNA is TGTGCCAGCAGCCGTGACCGAAGCAATGAGCAGTTCTTC.

The chain is built from TRBV4-1 and TRBJ2-7; 13 nucleotides match TRBD2. There are 15 residues in the CDR3. CDR1 is MGHRA and CDR2 is YSYEKL in the germline V gene. The trim removed 7 bases at V and 6 bases at J, leaving 9 bases unmatched. CDR3 region: CASTETLAGGFEQYF. The CDR3 DNA reads as TGCGCCAGCACCGAAACACTAGCGGGAGGGTTCGAGCAGTACTTC.

The chain has TRBV21-1 and TRBJ2-3; the table calls TRBD2, which could not be checked here. TRBV21-1 is a pseudogene. CDR3 size: 15 residues. Here the CDR3 reads CASSSAGGMMDTQYF. Here the CDR3 DNA reads TGTGCCAGCAGCTCGGCGGGGGGGATGATGGATACGCAGTATTTT.

J is TRBJ2-7 and V is TRBV7-9; TRBD2 matches at 10 bases. CDR3 size: 15 residues. Germline V gene lookup returns CDR1 SEHNR and CDR2 FQNEAQ (reference sequence). V lost 4 bases and J lost 5; bases outside the gene matches: 8. In DNA form, the CDR3 reads TGTGCCAGCAGCTCTTCTAGCGGGAGCCCCCACGAGCAGTACTTC. It yields the protein CASSSSSGSPHEQYF.

This clone has just one count. This chain connects TRBV19 to TRBJ2-6, with 7 bases matching TRBD1. Per the germline V gene, CDR1 is LNHDA and CDR2 is SQIVND (reference sequence). Unmatched junction bases numbered 11, after V lost 7 bases and J lost 5 bases. This CDR3 is built from 16 residues. CDR3 sequence: CASTDRAALWANVLTF. The CDR3 DNA sequence: TGTGCCAGTACAGACAGGGCCGCTCTCTGGGCCAACGTCCTGACTTTC.

The chain combines TRBV6-5 with TRBJ1-3; 8 bases agree with TRBD1. This CDR3 spans 15 amino acids. The germline V gene encodes CDR1 MNHEY and CDR2 SVGAGI. Trimming at V came to 6 bases and at J to 4 bases, leaving 8 bases not matched to a gene. The CDR3 is CASRAPGGDGNTIYF. The CDR3, as DNA: TGTGCCAGCAGGGCCCCAGGGGGCGACGGAAACACCATATATTTT.

The V and J genes are TRBV11-2 and TRBJ1-2; TRBD1 is a possible D gene (5 bases). CDR1 SGHAT and CDR2 FQNNGV come from the germline V gene. Trimming cost V 0 bases and J 4 bases, with 12 bases left between them. The CDR3 contains 15 residues. CDR3 sequence: CASSLEAGMGYGYTF. Here the CDR3 DNA reads TGTGCCAGCAGCTTAGAAGCAGGGATGGGCTATGGCTACACCTTC.

The CDR3 nucleotides are TGTGCCAGCTCACCACCGGGAGGAGGGAGGAGCGCCTCCGGGGAGCTGTTTTTT. It encodes CASSPPGGGRSASGELFF. The genes are TRBV18 and TRBJ2-2; possible D gene TRBD2, 6 bases. With 0 bases removed from V and 6 bases from J, the gap between germline ends came to 20 bases. Germline V CDR1 and CDR2: KGHSH, LQKENI. CDR3 length: 18 residues.

J is TRBJ1-1 and V is TRBV6-6; D is perhaps TRBD1 (5 bases). There are 14 residues in the CDR3. Trimming left V 2 bases short and J 6 bases short, with 13 bases between. Germline CDR1 MNHNY, CDR2 SVGAGI (reference sequence). The DNA for the CDR3 is TGTGCCAGCAGTTACGTTGGGGGTGCCCCTGAAGCTTTCTTT. This codes for CASSYVGGAPEAFF.

This clone was recorded once. V usage is TRBV18 and J usage is TRBJ2-7, with TRBD1 matching over 7 bases. The V and J ends lost 3 bases and 0 bases, in that order; junction bases with no gene match: 2. The CDR3 sequence is 14 residues long. Per germline, CDR1 KGHSH and CDR2 LQKENI. CDR3: CASSPGTDSYEQYF. The DNA of the CDR3 is TGTGCCAGCTCACCTGGGACAGACTCCTACGAGCAGTACTTC.

The chain recombines TRBV11-1 with TRBJ2-7; 7 bases are shared with TRBD2. CDR3 length equals 15 residues. From germline, CDR1 is SGHAT and CDR2 FQDESV (reference sequence). Trimming removed 1 base from V and 2 bases from J; junction bases left unmatched: 5. In DNA, the CDR3 is TGTGCCAGCAGCTTAGACCGGGCGGGGGCCTACGAGCAGTACTTC. Its translation: CASSLDRAGAYEQYF.

The rearrangement joins TRBV2 to TRBJ1-5; the D is unclear. Germline-derived CDR1 and CDR2 are SNHLY and FYNNEI. Trimming removed 4 bases from V and 2 bases from J, with 3 bases in between. The CDR3 contains 12 residues. The CDR3 DNA is TGTGCCAGCAGTGTGGGCAATCAGCCCCAGCATTTT. Residues: CASSVGNQPQHF.

The V call is TRBV30, the J call TRBJ2-1; D is perhaps TRBD2 (5 bases). The V gene's germline CDR1 is GTSNPN and CDR2 SVGIG (reference sequence). The CDR3 spans 18 residues. The germline V and J ends were trimmed by 0 bases and 4 bases, with 22 bases remaining between them. The DNA for the CDR3 is TGTGCCTGGAGTGTTAAGGTCCTAGCCAACATTGGATACAATGAGCAGTTCTTC. This encodes CAWSVKVLANIGYNEQFF. The whole variable domain, remainder taken from reference TRBV30 and TRBJ2-1, is SQTIHQWPATLVQPVGSPLSLECTVEGTSNPNLYWYRQAAGRGLQLLFYSVGIGQISSEVPQNLSASRPQDRQFILSSKKLLLSDSGFYLCAWSVKVLANIGYNEQFFGPGTRLTVL.

The chain uses TRBV9 and TRBJ2-1, with 8 nucleotides matching TRBD2. The CDR3 contains 16 residues. The germline V gene encodes CDR1 SGDLS and CDR2 YYNGEE. V lost 2 bases to trimming and J lost 10 bases; unmatched junction nucleotides: 14. The chain's CDR3 is CASSVRPSISGAEQFF. CDR3 nucleotides: TGTGCCAGCAGCGTTAGGCCCTCGATTAGCGGGGCCGAGCAGTTCTTC.

The chain has TRBV19 and TRBJ2-3; 7 nucleotides match TRBD2. CDR1 and CDR2 (germline): LNHDA, SQIVND (reference sequence). V gave up 7 bases and J gave up 5 bases; unmatched junction bases: 9. This CDR3 contains 14 residues. The CDR3 here is CASKVGGVGDTQYF. In DNA, the CDR3 is TGTGCCAGTAAGGTGGGAGGGGTCGGAGATACGCAGTATTTT.

J is TRBJ1-2 and V is TRBV19; tentative D call: TRBD1 (6 bases). This CDR3 region has 11 residues. Germline lookup yields CDR1 LNHDA and CDR2 SQIVND (reference sequence). The V gene lost 10 bases and the J gene lost 5 bases, with 11 bases spanning the gap. CDR3 region: CATRGGYGYTF. DNA for the CDR3: TGTGCCACCAGGGGCGGGTATGGCTACACCTTC.

V is TRBV30 and J is TRBJ2-3, with a tentative D call TRBD2 (7 bases). Germline V CDR1 and CDR2: GTSNPN, SVGIG (reference sequence). CDR3 length: 13 amino acids. Trimming removed 3 bases from V and 6 bases from J, with 13 bases in between. The CDR3 DNA sequence: TGTGCCTGGAGCCTCGGGGGGCCGGATACGCAGTATTTT. Its protein product is CAWSLGGPDTQYF.

CDR3 nucleotide sequence: TGTGCCATCAGTGAGGGCAGCCTAGGGGTACCCCAGCATTTT. It translates to CAISEGSLGVPQHF. The chain joins TRBV10-3 to TRBJ1-5, with D perhaps TRBD1 (5 bases). Deletions cut 2 bases from V and 10 bases from J, with 15 bases between. The germline V gene encodes CDR1 ENHRY and CDR2 SYGVKD. CDR3 length equals 14 residues.

The rearrangement links TRBV6-5 to TRBJ2-4; D possibly uses TRBD1 or TRBD2 (5 bases each). The germline CDR1 and CDR2 sequences are MNHEY and SVGAGI. The CDR3 contains 15 residues. The V gene lost 0 bases and the J gene lost 8 bases, with 14 bases spanning the gap. CDR3 region: CASSYSRLAGHIQYF. The CDR3 DNA is TGTGCCAGCAGTTACTCTAGGCTAGCAGGGCACATTCAGTACTTC.

This clone turned up a few times. The V gene is TRBV7-2, the J gene TRBJ2-7; 7 nucleotides agree with TRBD2. Germline CDR1 and CDR2: SGHTA and FQGNSA. This CDR3 contains 16 residues. V shed 5 bases, J shed 2 bases, and the junction held 12 bases outside the gene matches. CDR3 loop: CASSVSGGSVAYEQYF. CDR3 sequence (DNA): TGTGCCAGCAGCGTTTCGGGGGGTTCCGTGGCCTACGAGCAGTACTTC.

The rearrangement links TRBV5-1 to TRBJ1-2; D gene ambiguous. The CDR3 is made up of 15 amino acids. Per germline, CDR1 SGHRS and CDR2 YFSETQ. The V end was cut by 0 bases, the J end by 4 bases, with 13 bases between. CDR3 sequence reads: CASSLETPPTYGYTF. The CDR3 nucleotides are TGCGCCAGCAGCTTGGAGACCCCACCTACCTATGGCTACACCTTC. The whole variable domain, filled in from reference TRBV5-1 and TRBJ1-2, reads KAGVTQTPRYLIKTRGQQVTLSCSPISGHRSVSWYQQTPGQGLQFLFEYFSETQRNKGNFPGRFSGRQFSNSRSEMNVSTLELGDSALYLCASSLETPPTYGYTFGSGTRLTVV.

The chain is built from TRBV7-2 and TRBJ2-7; perhaps TRBD2 as D (7 bases). Germline loops: CDR1 SGHTA, CDR2 FQGNSA. Deletions cut 5 bases from V and 4 bases from J, with 21 bases between. The CDR3 has 16 residues. The CDR3 DNA sequence: TGTGCCAGCAGCCGGTCGCGGGGCGGGGGCATATACGAGCAGTACTTC. Translating it yields CASSRSRGGGIYEQYF.

This clone was counted only a few times. J is TRBJ1-2 and V is TRBV6-5; D ambiguous. Germline-derived CDR1 and CDR2 are MNHEY and SVGAGI. V dropped 2 bases and J dropped 13 bases, with 14 bases sitting between them. The CDR3 consists of 12 residues. The CDR3 region is CASSYGASLITF. The CDR3 DNA follows: TGTGCCAGCAGTTACGGCGCCAGTCTAATCACCTTC.

The V and J genes are TRBV7-8 and TRBJ2-5; D is uncertain. CDR1 is SGHVS, CDR2 FQNEAQ, per germline. Trimming shortened V by 3 bases and J by 1 base, and 0 bases separated the two germline ends. The length of the CDR3 is 11 residues. This CDR3 reads CASSFQETQYF. Written as DNA, the CDR3 is TGTGCCAGCAGCTTCCAAGAGACCCAGTACTTC.

The J gene is TRBJ1-2, the V gene TRBV6-5; 7 bases fit TRBD1. Germline lookup yields CDR1 MNHEY and CDR2 SVGAGI. V dropped 4 bases and J dropped 1; count of bases not matched to a gene: 9. This CDR3 contains 16 residues. The CDR3 DNA reads TGTGCCAGCAGTTTCAACAGGGGAGGGTTTAACTATGGCTACACCTTC. This codes for CASSFNRGGFNYGYTF.

The chain employs TRBV3-1 (or the pseudogene TRBV3-2) and TRBJ1-5; D not resolved. CDR3 length equals 15 residues. Trimming left V 4 bases short and J 3 bases short, with 13 bases between. Germline values: CDR1 LGHDT, CDR2 YNNKEL (reference sequence). CDR3 sequence: CASSPWGGNNQPQHF. The DNA of the CDR3 is TGTGCCAGCAGCCCCTGGGGAGGGAACAATCAGCCCCAGCATTTT.

The chain joins TRBV5-1 to TRBJ2-2, with D perhaps matching TRBD2 (7 bases). With 5 bases removed from V and 3 bases from J, the gap between germline ends came to 17 bases. The germline CDR1 and CDR2 sequences are SGHRS and YFSETQ. The CDR3 covers 16 residues. The DNA for the CDR3 is TGCGCCAGCAGTCCGGGGCGGGGGCTAGACACCGGGGAGCTGTTTTTT. It is translated as CASSPGRGLDTGELFF.

This CDR3 reads CASSRDSLYGYTF. In DNA form, the CDR3 reads TGCGCCAGCAGCAGGGACAGCTTATATGGCTACACCTTC. The chain combines TRBV5-1 with TRBJ1-2, with 7 bases matching TRBD1. Germline CDR1 is SGHRS and CDR2 is YFSETQ. The CDR3 sequence is 13 residues long. The ends lost 4 bases at V and 5 bases at J; junction bases unmatched: 5.